This T cell receptor beta chain derives from a study of blood T cell repertoires in COVID-19. Study-level information: PBMCs, B-cell-depleted T cells, or T cells provided the cDNA or gDNA that made up the material.

Original handling: Quantification of nucleated cells was approximated via reference gene primer amplification. The table came from immunoSEQ multiplex PCR; TCRdb's copy has only in-frame clones and leaves some out. The V and J calls and clone size are taken from that table; D and trimming were inferred from the DNA. Among fewer than 500,000 clones, 70% to 85% were seen once, and the ten largest hold 1.1%. This CDR3 spans 14 amino acids. The V gene lost 7 bases and the J gene lost 2 bases, with 12 bases spanning the gap. Germline assignment: CDR1 MDHEN and CDR2 SYDVKM. The chain has TRBV28 and TRBJ1-5, with D maybe TRBD1 (6 bases). Sequencing used peripheral blood. This TCR came from a human donor with acute or convalescent COVID-19. The donor label of this sample is uncertain. The CDR3 protein is CASTSGVGNQPQHF. DNA of the CDR3: TGTGCCAGCACTTCAGGGGTAGGCAATCAGCCCCAGCATTTT.